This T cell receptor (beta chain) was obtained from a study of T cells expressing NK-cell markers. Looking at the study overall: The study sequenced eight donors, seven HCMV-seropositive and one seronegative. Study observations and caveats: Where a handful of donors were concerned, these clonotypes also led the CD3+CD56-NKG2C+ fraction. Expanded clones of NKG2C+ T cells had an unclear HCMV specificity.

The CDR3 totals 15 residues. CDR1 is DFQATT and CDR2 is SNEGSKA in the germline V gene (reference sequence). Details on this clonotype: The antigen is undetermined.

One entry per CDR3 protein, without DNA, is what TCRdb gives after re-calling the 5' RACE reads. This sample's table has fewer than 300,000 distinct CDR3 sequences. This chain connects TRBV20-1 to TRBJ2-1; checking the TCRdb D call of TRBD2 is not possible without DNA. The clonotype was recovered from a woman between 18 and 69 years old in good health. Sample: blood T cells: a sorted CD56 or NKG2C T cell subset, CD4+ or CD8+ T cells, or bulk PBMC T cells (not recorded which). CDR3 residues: CSARTSGRALNEQFF.